The sequence of this T cell receptor beta chain was determined in a study of cytomegalovirus exposure and HLA in healthy donors (dated by TCRdb to between 2016 and 2019). Describing the broader study: An earlier analysis of roughly 500 of the donors reported under 300 Gb of sequence data and 117 million unique TCR beta sequences obtained from about 179 million T cells. Among a few hundred genotyped donors of the cohort, an average of roughly 240,000 unique TCR beta nucleotide sequences were sequenced per donor, 15% to 20% of them non-productive. The study profiled the T cell repertoires of more than 500 subjects by immunosequencing and related them to cytomegalovirus serostatus. Of the roughly 430 genotyped donors, approximately 83% fell in the genetic ancestry cluster associated with self-reported Caucasian donors. A later genetic analysis took genome-wide SNP genotypes for about 55% of the roughly 700 donors and used that subset as a discovery cohort. Besides the first cohort of around 670 subjects, a separate validation cohort made up of some 110 different subjects was used. All discovery cohort repertoires had been generated on a single sequencing platform. Because of strong linkage in the cohort, five DR-DQ haplotypes were treated as single units for association and clustering. In a later analysis, previously published TCR beta repertoires from several hundred donors were re-analyzed and high-resolution HLA genotyping was added so that TCR occurrence patterns could be studied. Approximately 300 gigabases of sequencing data and 91 million or so unique TCR sequences made up an early release that covered several hundred HLA-typed donors. High-throughput TCR immunosequencing, statistical association of individual TCRs with disease status, and machine learning were combined to predict cytomegalovirus infection status. The number of typed donors differed by locus: about 629-630 for A, B, C, DRB1 and DQB1; some 500 for DQA1; around 610 for DPA1; and about 450 for DPB1. The study aimed to test whether signatures of past pathogen exposure could be identified by cataloging public T cell receptors. In the later analysis, no new phenotypic data were used to find candidate immune exposures; instead, reliance was placed on TCR beta sequences and their occurrence across donors. Class I and class II HLA loci were covered by the typing at four-digit resolution. To decide whether each TCR beta V gene segment behaved as functional or pseudogenic, an earlier analysis of fewer than 750 of the donors relied on high-throughput TCR beta sequencing. Donor age, sex, ethnicity and CMV serostatus were collected together with the repertoire data.

The cohort consisted of 600 to 750 healthy bone marrow donors. At the time of sampling, all cohort members were nominally healthy, though unrecorded immune exposures were likely present. The donor tested CMV seropositive and was one of the 289 seropositive cohort members. A peripheral blood sample was provided by each donor, and peripheral blood mononuclear cells were used for TCR beta sequencing. Genomic DNA was extracted from the blood cell samples with the Qiagen DNeasy Blood Extraction Kit. Summary of the overall study and its limitations: A later analysis reported that several top co-occurrence clusters appeared linked to parvovirus B19, influenza, CMV and Epstein-Barr virus. Only TCR beta chains were sequenced in this cohort, and the absence of alpha or paired-chain data limited detectable features. In a later analysis, the rate of TCR association differed among HLA loci, with DRB1 alleles having the most associated TCRs and HLA-C alleles having the fewest. Across donors, most TCR sequences were observed very rarely, whereas some public TCRs were present in many individuals. When HLA alleles, especially DR and DQ, strongly co-occurred, attributing TCR associations to individual alleles was difficult. Compared with the approximately 670-donor mean, donors in an Asian-associated ancestry cluster had fewer N-insertions in productive TCRs, according to a later genetic analysis. In a later analysis, most CMV-associated TCR beta chains were found to appear HLA-restricted, with HLA associations seemingly driven largely by CMV exposure. A further reported finding was that TCR beta sequences accurately predicted the HLA-A and HLA-B alleles for most subjects in the first cohort. Because HLA typing was missing for some donors at each locus, association tests included only the typed subset. The sequencing pipeline was judged likely to have produced a cluster of highly shared sequence variants as a technical artifact. A later genetic analysis associated a missense DCLRE1C variant with V-gene and J-gene trimming of TCR beta chains, and an independent cohort replicated the association. Specific HLA alleles were associated with 15,000 to 20,000 TCR beta sequences at a false discovery rate of 0.05 in a later analysis. The study listed 150 to 200 TCR beta chains as associated with cytomegalovirus. Cytomegalovirus status was reported to be diagnosed by the classifier with high specificity and sensitivity in both the original and validation cohorts. A few of the identified cytomegalovirus-associated TCR beta chains were confirmed in vitro to be specific for cytomegalovirus antigens. Because counts were too low, roughly 16 rarely observed V segments, including chromosome 9 orphons, were left out of the earlier analysis of some 600 of the donors. An earlier analysis of approximately 540 of the donors showed that most TCR beta V segments appeared in productive rearrangements either about 90% or about 30% of the time, which broadly matched IMGT annotations. The 87-base-pair reads could not distinguish some IMGT-functional V segments, including TRBV6-2 and TRBV6-3, so those segments were excluded. It was suggested by the authors that the approach could potentially be generalized to other disease states and immunological phenotypes. Correlated functional status among segregating V segments might reflect linkage disequilibrium, but an unknown experimental factor could not be ruled out. The only immune exposure information available for the cohort was CMV serostatus. Roughly uniform sequencing depth across donors was assumed in presence/absence analyses, although this assumption may not hold. In a later analysis, HLA-associated TCR beta chains showed more clonal expansion and lower generation probabilities than non-associated chains that were equally common.

Preparation of the library involved the immunoSEQ multiplex PCR assay. A mixture of 60 forward primers for TCR Vbeta segments and 13 reverse primers for TCR Jbeta segments was used in the multiplex PCR. Amplification of the CDR3 region of rearranged TCR beta genes was performed with a multiplex PCR assay on genomic DNA. On the Illumina HiSeq System, the amplified TCR beta libraries were sequenced as 87-base-pair reads. As for the authors' bioinformatics: A later analysis counted tens of millions of unique TCR beta chains across the 666 repertoires, and approximately 11 million of these chains were shared by at least two donors. Raw reads were error-corrected and collapsed into unique sequences with a nearest-neighbor algorithm that merged closely related sequences to remove PCR and sequencing errors. Alignment of CDR3 sequences to IMGT reference sequences was used to assign V, D and J gene segments. Each retained sequence needed at least a six-nucleotide match to both a V gene segment and a J gene segment. A rearrangement was called productive if the CDR3 had no stop codons and remained in frame with V and J, and every other rearrangement was called non-productive. CDR3 was defined by IMGT convention, running from the second conserved V-encoded cysteine to the conserved J-encoded phenylalanine. Sequences without an unambiguous match to a single V gene segment were excluded from the earlier analysis of about 640 of the donors. In an earlier analysis of a few hundred of the donors, V segments were called functional above 56.7% productive rearrangements and were called segregating when the between-donor standard deviation exceeded 5%. To diagnose cytomegalovirus status from the catalog of TCR beta chain sequences, a statistical classification framework was built. A later analysis assigned V and J genes by comparing TCR nucleotide sequences with IMGT/GENE-DB human TR gene sequences. In a later analysis, CDR3 sequences and most-parsimonious VDJ recombination scenarios were assigned using the TCRdist pipeline. In a later analysis, every TCR beta chain was defined by the combination of its CDR3 amino acid sequence and its V-gene family, and reads without a unique V-gene family were dropped. To address suspected cross-contamination and a sequencing artifact, a later analysis removed 592 highly shared, low-generation-probability nucleotide sequences. For each public chain, a later analysis derived a clonal expansion index from normalized ranks of inferred template counts within each repertoire. In a later analysis, generation probabilities were computed using a VDJ recombination model fitted to out-of-frame rearrangements, and the results were checked against IGoR. In a later analysis, hypergeometric tests were used to score TCR-TCR, TCR-HLA and TCR-CMV co-occurrence, with a repertoire-size bias correction applied to TCR pairs. To estimate false discovery rates, a later analysis permuted the HLA or CMV assignments 20 times. In a later analysis, co-occurring TCRs were grouped with DBSCAN, and TCRdist sequence similarity was added when clustering was performed within HLA-allele-positive subsets. Co-occurrence clustering excluded repertoires with fewer than 30,000 or more than 120,000 public chains, plus five with anomalous nucleotide sharing. TCRdb carries this immuneACCESS record with in-frame sequences only. Its versions omit some clonotypes, under half of them owing to an unresolved V gene in the studies checked, with the rest unexplained. V, J and clone size were drawn from that table, and D and trimming were deduced from the DNA. Per the sample table, the count is about 55,000 clones. The leading ten clones occupy approximately 10% of the sample.

To note about this clone: The antigen it recognizes is unknown. The same CDR3 arises from other DNA sequences in this sample as well.

Taken from the germline V gene, the CDR1 and CDR2 loops are MNHEY and SVGAGI. V is trimmed back by 5 bases and J by 0 bases, and the junction contains 2 bases that no gene match accounts for. The CDR3 runs 14 residues from the cysteine to the phenylalanine. Only the CDR3 DNA is retained, 42 bases long and in frame from the first base. This clonotype originated in a man aged 45-65 years in good health and CMV-seropositive. The sample taken for sequencing was PBMCs. The chain is encoded by TRBV6-5 joined to TRBJ2-7; TRBD1 lines up with 9 middle nucleotides. The nucleotides read TGTGCCAGCAGTCAGGACAGGGGCTCCTACGAGCAGTACTTC. Its protein product is CASSQDRGSYEQYF.